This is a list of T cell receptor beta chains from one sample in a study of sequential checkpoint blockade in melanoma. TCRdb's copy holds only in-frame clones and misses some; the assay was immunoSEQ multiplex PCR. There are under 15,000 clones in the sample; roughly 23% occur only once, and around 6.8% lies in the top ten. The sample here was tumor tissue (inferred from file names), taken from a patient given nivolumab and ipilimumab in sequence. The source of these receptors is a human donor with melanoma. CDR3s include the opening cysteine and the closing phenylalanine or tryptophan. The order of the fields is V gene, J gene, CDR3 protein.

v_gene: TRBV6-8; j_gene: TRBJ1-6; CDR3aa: CASSYSVGQGNSPLHF
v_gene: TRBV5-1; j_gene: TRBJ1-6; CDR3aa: CASSLMEGAKSPLHF
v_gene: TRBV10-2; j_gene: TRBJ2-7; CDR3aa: CASSEGPYEQYF
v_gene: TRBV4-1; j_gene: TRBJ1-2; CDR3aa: CASSQELLNYGYTF
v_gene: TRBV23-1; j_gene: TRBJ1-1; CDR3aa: CASSRGTGDRTEAFF
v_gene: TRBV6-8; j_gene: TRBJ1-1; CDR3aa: CASIWDEVSEAFF
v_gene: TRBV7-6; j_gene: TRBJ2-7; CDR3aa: CASSLERGRPGLAGERPYEQYF
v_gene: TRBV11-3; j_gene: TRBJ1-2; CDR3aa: CASSQALSRYDYGYTF
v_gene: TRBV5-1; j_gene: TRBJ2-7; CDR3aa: CASSHTGTGSYEQYF
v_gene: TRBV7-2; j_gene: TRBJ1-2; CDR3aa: CASSLTGGWGYTF
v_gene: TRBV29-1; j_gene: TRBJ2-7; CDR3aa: CSARGQGAYEQYF
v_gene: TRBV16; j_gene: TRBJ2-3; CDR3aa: CASSHGEGTDTQYF